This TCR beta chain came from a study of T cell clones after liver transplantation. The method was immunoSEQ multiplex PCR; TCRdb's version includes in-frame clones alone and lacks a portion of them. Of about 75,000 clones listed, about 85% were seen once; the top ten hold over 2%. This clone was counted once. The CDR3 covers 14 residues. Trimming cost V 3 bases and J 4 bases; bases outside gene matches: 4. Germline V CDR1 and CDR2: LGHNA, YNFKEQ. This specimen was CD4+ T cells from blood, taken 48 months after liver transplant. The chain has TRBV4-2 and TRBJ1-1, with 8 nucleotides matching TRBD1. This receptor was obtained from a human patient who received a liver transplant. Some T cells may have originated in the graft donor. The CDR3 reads CASSQRDRGTEAFF. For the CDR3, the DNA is TGTGCCAGCAGCCAGCGCGACAGGGGCACTGAAGCTTTCTTT.